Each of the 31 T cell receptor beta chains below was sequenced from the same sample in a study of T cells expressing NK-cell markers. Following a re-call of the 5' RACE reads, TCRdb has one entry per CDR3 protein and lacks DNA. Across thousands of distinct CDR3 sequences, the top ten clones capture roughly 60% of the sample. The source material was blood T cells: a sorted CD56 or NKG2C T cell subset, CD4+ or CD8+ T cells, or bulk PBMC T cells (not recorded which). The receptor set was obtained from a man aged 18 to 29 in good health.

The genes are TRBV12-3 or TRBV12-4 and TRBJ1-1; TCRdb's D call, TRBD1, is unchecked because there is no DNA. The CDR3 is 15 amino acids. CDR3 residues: CASRPDRRQNTEAFF.

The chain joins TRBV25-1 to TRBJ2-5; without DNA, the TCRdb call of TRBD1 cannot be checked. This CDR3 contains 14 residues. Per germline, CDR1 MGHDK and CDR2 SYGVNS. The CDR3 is CASSPAVGGETQYF.

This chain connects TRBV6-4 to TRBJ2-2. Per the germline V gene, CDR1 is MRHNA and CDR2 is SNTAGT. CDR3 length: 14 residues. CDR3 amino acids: CASSDSDVTSELFF.

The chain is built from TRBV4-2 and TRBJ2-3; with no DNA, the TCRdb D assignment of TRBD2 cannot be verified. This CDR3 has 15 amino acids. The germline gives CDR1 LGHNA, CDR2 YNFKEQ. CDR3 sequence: CASSHSRGESDTQYF.

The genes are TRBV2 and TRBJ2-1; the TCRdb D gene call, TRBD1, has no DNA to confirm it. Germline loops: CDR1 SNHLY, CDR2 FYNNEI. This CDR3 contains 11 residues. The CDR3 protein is CASDRGNEQFF. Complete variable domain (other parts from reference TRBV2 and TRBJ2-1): EPEVTQTPSHQVTQMGQEVILRCVPISNHLYFYWYRQILGQKVEFLVSFYNNEISEKSEIFDDQFSVERPDGSNFTLKIRSTKLEDSAMYFCASDRGNEQFFGPGTRLTVL.

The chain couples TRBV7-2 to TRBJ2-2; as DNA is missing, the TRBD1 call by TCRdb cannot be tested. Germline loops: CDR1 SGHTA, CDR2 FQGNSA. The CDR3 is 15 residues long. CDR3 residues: CASSSWDPTPGELFF.

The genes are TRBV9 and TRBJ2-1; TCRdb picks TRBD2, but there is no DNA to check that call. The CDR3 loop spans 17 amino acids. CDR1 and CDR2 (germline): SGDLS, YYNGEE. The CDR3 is CASSVGLWASGYNEQFF.

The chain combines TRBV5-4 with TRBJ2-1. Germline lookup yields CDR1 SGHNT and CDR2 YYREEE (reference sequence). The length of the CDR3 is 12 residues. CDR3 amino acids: CASNDAGHEQFF.

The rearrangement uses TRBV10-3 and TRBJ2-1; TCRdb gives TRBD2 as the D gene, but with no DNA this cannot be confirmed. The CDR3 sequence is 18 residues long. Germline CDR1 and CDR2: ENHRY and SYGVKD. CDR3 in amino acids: CAISESPISGSLPGEQFF.

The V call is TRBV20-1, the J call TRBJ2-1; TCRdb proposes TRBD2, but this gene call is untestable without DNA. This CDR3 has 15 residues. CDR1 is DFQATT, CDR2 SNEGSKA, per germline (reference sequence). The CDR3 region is CSARDVAGEYNEQFF.

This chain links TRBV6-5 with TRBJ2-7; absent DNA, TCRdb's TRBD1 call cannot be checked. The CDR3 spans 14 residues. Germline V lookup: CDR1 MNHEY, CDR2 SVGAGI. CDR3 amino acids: CASSYSQVGGEQYF.

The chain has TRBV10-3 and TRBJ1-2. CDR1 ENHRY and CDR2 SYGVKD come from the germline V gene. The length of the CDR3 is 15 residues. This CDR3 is CAISESVLNPYGYTF.

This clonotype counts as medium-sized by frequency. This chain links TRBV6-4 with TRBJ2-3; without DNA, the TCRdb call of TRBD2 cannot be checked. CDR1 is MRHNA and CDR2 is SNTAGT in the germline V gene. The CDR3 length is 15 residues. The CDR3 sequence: CASSDTAGRKDTQYF.

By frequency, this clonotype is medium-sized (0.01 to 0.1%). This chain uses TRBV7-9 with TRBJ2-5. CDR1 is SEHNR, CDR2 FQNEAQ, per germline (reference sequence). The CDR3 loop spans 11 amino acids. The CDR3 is CASSFLETQYF.

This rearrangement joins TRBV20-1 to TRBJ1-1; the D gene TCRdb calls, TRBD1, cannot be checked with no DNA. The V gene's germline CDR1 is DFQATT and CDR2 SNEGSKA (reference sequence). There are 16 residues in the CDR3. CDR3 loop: CSARDLGTGMNTEAFF.

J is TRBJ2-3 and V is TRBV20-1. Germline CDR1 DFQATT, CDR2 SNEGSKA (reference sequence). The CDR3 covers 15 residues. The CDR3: CSAKTLARSTDTQYF.

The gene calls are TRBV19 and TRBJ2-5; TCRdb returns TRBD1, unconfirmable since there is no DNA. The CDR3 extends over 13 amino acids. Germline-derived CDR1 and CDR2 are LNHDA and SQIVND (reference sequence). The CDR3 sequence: CASTTGEQETQYF.

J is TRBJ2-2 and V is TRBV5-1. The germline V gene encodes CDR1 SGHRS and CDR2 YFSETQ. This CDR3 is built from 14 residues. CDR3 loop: CASSLGGNTGELFF. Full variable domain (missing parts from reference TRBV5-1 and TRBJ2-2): KAGVTQTPRYLIKTRGQQVTLSCSPISGHRSVSWYQQTPGQGLQFLFEYFSETQRNKGNFPGRFSGRQFSNSRSEMNVSTLELGDSALYLCASSLGGNTGELFFGEGSRLTVL.

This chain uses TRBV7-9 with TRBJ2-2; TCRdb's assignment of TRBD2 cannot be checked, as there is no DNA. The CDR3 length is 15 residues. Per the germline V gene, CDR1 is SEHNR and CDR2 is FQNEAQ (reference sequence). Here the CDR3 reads CASSYAGWNTGELFF.

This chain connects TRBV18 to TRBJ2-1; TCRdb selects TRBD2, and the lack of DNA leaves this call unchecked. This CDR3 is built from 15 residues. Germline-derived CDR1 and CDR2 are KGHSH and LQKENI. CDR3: CASSLPSGRVNEQFF.

CDR3 sequence: CASRPTGISATDTQYF. The chain joins TRBV6-1 to TRBJ2-3; the TCRdb D gene call, TRBD1, has no DNA to confirm it. The CDR3 has 16 amino acids. Per germline, CDR1 MNHNS and CDR2 SASEGT.

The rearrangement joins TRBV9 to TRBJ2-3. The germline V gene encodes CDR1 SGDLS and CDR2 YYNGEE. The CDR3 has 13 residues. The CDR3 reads CASSVLRTDTQYF.

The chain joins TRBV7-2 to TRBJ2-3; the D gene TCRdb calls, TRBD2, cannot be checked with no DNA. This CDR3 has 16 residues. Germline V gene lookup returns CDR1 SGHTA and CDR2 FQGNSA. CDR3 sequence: CASSLGTGVRLAAQYF.

CDR3 sequence reads: CASSDSEQNTQYF. This chain links TRBV6-4 with TRBJ2-3. The CDR3 runs to 13 residues. Germline CDR1 is MRHNA and CDR2 is SNTAGT.

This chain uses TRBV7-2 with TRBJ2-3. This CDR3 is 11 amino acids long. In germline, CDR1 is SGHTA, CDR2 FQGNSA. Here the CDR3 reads CASSRGDTQYF.

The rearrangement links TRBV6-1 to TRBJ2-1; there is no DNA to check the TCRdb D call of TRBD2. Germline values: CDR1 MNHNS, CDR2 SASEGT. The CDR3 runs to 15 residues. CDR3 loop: CASTTGTSGANEQFF.

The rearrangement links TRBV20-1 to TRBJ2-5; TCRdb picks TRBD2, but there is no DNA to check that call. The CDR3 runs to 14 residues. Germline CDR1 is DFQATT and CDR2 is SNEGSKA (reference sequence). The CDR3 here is CSARGLAEQETQYF.

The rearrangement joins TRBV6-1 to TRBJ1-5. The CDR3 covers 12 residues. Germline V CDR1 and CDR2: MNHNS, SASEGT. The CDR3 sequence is CASSDGNQPQHF.

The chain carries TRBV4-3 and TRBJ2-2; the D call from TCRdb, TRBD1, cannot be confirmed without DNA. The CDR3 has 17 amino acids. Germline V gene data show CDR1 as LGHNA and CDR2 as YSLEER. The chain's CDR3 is CASSQDRGGDRTGELFF.

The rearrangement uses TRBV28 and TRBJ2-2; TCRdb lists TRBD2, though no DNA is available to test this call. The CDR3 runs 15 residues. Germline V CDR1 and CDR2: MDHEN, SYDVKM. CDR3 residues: CASNPGLTNTGELFF.

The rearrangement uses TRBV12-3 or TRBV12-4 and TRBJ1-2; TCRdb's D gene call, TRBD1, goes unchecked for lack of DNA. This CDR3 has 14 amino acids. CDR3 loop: CASSWGGARVGYTF.